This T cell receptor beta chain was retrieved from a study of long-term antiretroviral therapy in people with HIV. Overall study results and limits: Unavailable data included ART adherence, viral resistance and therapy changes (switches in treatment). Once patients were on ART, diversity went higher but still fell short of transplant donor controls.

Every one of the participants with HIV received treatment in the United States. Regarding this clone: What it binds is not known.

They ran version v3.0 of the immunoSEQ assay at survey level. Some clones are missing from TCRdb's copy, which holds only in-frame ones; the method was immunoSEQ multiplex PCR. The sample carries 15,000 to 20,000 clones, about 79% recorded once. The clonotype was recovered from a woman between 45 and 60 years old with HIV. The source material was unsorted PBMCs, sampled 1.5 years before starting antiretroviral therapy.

The CDR3 DNA reads TGCGCCAGCAGCGAACCCGGGACTCGGCGATACGAGCAGTACTTC. Residues: CASSEPGTRRYEQYF. The chain uses TRBV5-1 and TRBJ2-7, with D maybe TRBD2 (6 bases). CDR1 and CDR2 (germline): SGHRS, YFSETQ. CDR3 length equals 15 residues. V was shortened by 4 bases and J by 4 bases, with 18 bases between the two germline ends.